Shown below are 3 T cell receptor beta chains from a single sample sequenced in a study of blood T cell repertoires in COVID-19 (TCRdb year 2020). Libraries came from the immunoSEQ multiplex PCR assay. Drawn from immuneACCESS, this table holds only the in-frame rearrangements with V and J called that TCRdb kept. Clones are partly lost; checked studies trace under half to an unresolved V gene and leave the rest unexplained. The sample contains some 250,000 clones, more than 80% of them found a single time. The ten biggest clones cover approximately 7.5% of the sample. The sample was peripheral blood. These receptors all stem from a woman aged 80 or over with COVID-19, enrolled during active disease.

The CDR3 loop is CASTSRDRGPQPQHF. In DNA form, the CDR3 reads TGTGCCAGCACCTCCCGGGACAGGGGGCCTCAGCCCCAGCATTTT. This chain uses TRBV6-5 with TRBJ1-5; 12 nucleotides match TRBD1. This CDR3 region has 15 residues. Looked up from germline, CDR1 is MNHEY and CDR2 is SVGAGI. With V trimmed by 7 bases and J by 6 bases, 7 bases remained unmatched.

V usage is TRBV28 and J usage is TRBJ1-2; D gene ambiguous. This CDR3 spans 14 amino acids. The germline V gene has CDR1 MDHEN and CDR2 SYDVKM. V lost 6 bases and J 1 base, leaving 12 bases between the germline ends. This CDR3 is CASSPPGNNYGYTF. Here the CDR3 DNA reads TGTGCCAGCAGCCCACCAGGAAATAACTATGGCTACACCTTC.

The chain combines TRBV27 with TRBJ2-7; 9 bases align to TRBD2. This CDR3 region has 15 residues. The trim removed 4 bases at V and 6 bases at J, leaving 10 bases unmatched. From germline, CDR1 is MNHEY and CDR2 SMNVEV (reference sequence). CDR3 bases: TGTGCCAGCAGTTCTCCCCTCAGCGGGAGGTCCGAGCAGTACTTC. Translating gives CASSSPLSGRSEQYF.